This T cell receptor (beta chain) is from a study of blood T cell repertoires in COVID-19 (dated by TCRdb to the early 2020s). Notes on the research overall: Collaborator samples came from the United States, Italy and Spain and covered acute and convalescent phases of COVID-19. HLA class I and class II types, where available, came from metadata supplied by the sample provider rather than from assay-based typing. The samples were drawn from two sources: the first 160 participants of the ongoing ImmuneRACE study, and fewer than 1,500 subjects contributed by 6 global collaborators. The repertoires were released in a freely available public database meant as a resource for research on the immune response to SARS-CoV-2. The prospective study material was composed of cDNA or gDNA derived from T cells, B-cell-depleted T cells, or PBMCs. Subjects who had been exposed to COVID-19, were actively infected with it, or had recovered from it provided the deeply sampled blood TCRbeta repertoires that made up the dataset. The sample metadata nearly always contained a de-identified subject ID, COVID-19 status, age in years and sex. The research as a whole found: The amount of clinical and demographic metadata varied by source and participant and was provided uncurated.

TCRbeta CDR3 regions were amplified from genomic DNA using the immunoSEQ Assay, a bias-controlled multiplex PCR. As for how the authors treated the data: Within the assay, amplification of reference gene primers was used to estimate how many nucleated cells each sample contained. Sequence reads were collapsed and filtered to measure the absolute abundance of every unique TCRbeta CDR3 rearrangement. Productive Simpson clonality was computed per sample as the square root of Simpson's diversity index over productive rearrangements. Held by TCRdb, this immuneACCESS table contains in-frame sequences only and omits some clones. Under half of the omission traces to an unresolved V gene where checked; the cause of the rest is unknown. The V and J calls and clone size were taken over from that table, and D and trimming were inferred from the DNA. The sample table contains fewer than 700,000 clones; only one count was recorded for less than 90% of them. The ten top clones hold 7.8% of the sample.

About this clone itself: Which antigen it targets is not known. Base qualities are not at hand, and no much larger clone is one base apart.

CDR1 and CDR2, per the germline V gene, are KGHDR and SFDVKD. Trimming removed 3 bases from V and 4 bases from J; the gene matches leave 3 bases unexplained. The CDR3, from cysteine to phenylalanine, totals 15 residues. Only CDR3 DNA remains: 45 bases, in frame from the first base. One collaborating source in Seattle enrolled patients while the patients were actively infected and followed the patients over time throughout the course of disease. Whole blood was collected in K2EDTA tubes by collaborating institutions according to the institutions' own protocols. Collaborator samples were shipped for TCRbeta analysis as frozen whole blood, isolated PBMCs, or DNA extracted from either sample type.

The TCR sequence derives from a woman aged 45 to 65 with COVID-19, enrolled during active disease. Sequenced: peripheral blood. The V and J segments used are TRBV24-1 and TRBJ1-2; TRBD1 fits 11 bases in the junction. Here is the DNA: TGTGCCACCAGTGATGAGGACAGGGGGCCCTATGGCTACACCTTC. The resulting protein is CATSDEDRGPYGYTF.